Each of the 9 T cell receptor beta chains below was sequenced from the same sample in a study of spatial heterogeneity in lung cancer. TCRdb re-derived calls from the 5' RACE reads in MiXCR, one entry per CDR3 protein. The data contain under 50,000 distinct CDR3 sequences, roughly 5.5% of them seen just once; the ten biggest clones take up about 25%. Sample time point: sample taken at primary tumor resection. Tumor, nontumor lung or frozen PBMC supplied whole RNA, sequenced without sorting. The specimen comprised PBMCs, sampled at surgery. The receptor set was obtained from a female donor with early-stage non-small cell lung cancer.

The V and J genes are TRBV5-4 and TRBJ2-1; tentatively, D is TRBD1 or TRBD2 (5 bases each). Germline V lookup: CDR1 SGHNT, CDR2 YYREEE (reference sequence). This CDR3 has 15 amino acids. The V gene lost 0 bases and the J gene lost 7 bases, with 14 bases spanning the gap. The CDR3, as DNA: TGTGCCAGCAGCTTGGGGGGCCTCAGGAGGAATGAGCAGTTCTTC. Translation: CASSLGGLRRNEQFF.

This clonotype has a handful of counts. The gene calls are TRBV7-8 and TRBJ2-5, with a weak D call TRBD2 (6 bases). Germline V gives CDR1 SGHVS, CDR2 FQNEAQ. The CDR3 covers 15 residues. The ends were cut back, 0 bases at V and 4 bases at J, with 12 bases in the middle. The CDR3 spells CASSLAGRGRETQYF. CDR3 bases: TGTGCCAGCAGCTTAGCTGGACGGGGGAGAGAGACCCAGTACTTC. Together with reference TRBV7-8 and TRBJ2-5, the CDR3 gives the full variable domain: GAGVSQSPRYKVAKRGQDVALRCDPISGHVSLFWYQQALGQGPEFLTYFQNEAQLDKSGLPSDRFFAERPEGSVSTLKIQRTQQEDSAVYLCASSLAGRGRETQYFGPGTRLLVL.

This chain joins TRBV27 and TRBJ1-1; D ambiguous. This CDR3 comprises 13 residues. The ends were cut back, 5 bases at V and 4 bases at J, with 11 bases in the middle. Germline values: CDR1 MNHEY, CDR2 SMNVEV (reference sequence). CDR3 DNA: TGTGCCAGCAGTCCCTCGTCGCGCACTGAAGCTTTCTTT. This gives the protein CASSPSSRTEAFF.

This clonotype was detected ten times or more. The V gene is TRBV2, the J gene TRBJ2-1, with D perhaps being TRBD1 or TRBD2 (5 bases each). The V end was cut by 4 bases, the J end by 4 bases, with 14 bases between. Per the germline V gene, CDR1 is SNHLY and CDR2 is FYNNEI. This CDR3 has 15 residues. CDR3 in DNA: TGTGCCAGCAGTGTAAGAGGGACCTTATACAATGAGCAGTTCTTC. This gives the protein CASSVRGTLYNEQFF. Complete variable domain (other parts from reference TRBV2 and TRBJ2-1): EPEVTQTPSHQVTQMGQEVILRCVPISNHLYFYWYRQILGQKVEFLVSFYNNEISEKSEIFDDQFSVERPDGSNFTLKIRSTKLEDSAMYFCASSVRGTLYNEQFFGPGTRLTVL.

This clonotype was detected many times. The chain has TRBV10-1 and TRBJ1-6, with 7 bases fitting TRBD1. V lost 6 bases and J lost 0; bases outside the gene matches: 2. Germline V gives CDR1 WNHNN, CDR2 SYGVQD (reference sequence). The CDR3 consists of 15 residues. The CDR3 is CASRTGLSYNSPLHF. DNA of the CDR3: TGCGCCAGCAGGACAGGGCTCTCCTATAATTCACCCCTCCACTTT.

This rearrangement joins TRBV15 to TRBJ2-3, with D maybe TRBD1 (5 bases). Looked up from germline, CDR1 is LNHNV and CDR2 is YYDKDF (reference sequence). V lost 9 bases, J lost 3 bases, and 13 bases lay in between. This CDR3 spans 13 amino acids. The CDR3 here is CATGEQETDTQYF. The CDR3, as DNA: TGTGCCACTGGTGAACAGGAAACAGATACGCAGTATTTT.

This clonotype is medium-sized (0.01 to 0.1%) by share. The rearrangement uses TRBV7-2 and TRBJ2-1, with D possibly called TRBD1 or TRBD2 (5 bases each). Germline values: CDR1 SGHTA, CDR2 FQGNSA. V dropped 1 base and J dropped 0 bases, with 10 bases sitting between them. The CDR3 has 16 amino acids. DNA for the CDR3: TGTGCCAGCAGCTTAGTCGGGGCCAGCTCCTACAATGAGCAGTTCTTC. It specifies CASSLVGASSYNEQFF. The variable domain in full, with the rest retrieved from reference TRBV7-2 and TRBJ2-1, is GAGVSQSPSNKVTEKGKDVELRCDPISGHTALYWYRQSLGQGLEFLIYFQGNSAPDKSGLPSDRFSAERTGGSVSTLTIQRTQQEDSAVYLCASSLVGASSYNEQFFGPGTRLTVL.

CDR3 DNA sequence: TGCGCCAGCAGCCAAGATCTTGGGACTAGGGCTAACAATGAGCAGTTCTTC. Protein: CASSQDLGTRANNEQFF. This sequence joins TRBV4-1 and TRBJ2-1, with 8 bases aligning to TRBD2. The trim removed 0 bases at V and 5 bases at J, leaving 9 bases unmatched. From germline, CDR1 is MGHRA and CDR2 YSYEKL. This CDR3 contains 17 residues.

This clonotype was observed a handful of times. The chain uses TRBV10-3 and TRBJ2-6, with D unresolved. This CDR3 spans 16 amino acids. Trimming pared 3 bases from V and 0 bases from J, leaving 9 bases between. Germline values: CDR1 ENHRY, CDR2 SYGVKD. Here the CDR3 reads CAISEGSSSGANVLTF. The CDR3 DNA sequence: TGTGCCATCAGTGAAGGCAGTAGCTCTGGGGCCAACGTCCTGACTTTC.